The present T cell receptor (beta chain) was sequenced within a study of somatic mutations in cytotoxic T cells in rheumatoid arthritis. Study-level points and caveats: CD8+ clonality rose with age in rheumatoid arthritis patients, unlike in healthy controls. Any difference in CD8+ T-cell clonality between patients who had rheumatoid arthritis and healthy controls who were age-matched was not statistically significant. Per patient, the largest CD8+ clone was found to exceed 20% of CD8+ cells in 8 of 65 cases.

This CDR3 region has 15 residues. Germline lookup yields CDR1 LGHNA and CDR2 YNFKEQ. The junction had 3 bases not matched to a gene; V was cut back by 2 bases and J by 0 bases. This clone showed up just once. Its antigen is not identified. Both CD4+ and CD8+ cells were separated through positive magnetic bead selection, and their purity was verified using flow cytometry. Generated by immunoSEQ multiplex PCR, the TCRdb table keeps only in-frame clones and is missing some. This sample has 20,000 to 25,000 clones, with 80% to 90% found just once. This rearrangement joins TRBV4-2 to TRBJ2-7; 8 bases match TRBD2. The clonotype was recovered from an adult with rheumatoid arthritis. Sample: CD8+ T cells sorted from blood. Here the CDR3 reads CASSQREGGSYEQYF. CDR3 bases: TGTGCCAGCAGCCAACGGGAGGGGGGCTCCTACGAGCAGTACTTC.